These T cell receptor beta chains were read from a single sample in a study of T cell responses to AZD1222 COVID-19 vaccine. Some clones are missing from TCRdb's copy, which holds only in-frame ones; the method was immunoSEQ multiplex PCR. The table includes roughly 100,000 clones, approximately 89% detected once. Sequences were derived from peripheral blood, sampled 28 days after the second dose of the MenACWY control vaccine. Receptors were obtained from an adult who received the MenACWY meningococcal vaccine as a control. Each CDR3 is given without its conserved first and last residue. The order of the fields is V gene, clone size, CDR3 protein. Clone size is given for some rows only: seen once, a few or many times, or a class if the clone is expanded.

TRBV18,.,ASSPFGGYEQY
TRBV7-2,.,ASSSKYSQETQY
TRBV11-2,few,ASSLSNEQF
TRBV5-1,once,ASSLRGHLNTEAF
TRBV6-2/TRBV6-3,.,ASSYTGHSNQPQH
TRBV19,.,ASSIRAGGSYEQY
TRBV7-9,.,ASRTHSLRQRTYNEQF
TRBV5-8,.,ASSLAVMGTGELF
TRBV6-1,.,ASSDQLQETQY
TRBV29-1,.,SVGFSGGAYEQY
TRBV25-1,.,ASKFRGNTEAF
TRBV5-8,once,ASSLGPPTYNEQF
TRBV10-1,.,ASTHPRDRVSYEQY